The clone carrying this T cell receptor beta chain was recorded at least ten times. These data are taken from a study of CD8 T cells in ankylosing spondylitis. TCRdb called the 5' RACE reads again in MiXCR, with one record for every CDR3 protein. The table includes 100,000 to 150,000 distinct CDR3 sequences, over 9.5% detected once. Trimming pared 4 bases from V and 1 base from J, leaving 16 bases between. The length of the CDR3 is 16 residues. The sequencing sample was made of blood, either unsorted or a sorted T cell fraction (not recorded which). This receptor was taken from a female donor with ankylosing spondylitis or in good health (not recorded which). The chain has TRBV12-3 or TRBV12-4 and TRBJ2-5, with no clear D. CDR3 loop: CASSSYGVLGQETQYF. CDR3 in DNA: TGTGCCAGCAGTTCCTATGGGGTATTGGGCCAAGAGACCCAGTACTTC.